The entry below gives a single T cell receptor beta chain sequence along with its context. The target antigen is unknown. This specimen comes from a study of vaccination effects on CD4 cells after COVID-19. Looking at the study overall: Sampling occurred a median 72 days post second dose, range 14 to 241.

Study-wide results and limits: Newly vaccine-induced clones made up most of the convalescents' post-vaccine spike-reactive clones.

Repertoires were generated with immunoSEQ multiplex PCR, while TCRdb's copy carries only in-frame clones and drops some. The table lists under 15,000 clones, around 78% of them singletons. Sequencing followed a ViraFEST assay step that expanded antigen-specific CD4+ T cells with viral peptide pools. Investigators separated out CD4+ T cells once around 11 days of culture had passed. Confirmation by PCR established that the person had SARS-CoV-2 infection between March and December 2020. Participants got two doses of BNT162b2 or mRNA-1273 vaccine. For each well, roughly 2 million PBMC were cultured with 10 IU/ml IL-2 and approximately 10 ug/ml peptides. Fresh IL-2-containing medium replaced half the medium on days 3 and 7. V was trimmed by 0 bases and J by 4 bases, leaving 7 bases between them. This CDR3 region has 15 residues. Germline lookup yields CDR1 SNHLY and CDR2 FYNNEI.

The chain employs TRBV2 and TRBJ2-6; D is ambiguous. The sequenced sample was CD4+ T cells from PBMCs cultured with HCoV-NL63 spike peptides, obtained after COVID-19 vaccination. The clonotype originates from a human donor who had a prior SARS-CoV-2 infection. CDR3 DNA sequence: TGTGCCAGCAGTGAAGCGATAGCCGGGGCCAACGTCCTGACTTTC. Its translation: CASSEAIAGANVLTF.